Listed below are T cell receptor beta chains from one sample, sequenced in a study of shared clonotypes between healthy human individuals. This table comes from immunoSEQ multiplex PCR, and its TCRdb copy is limited to in-frame clones, with some not included. This sample has over 100,000 clones, with roughly 70% found just once. Sequenced sample: memory CD8+ T cells sorted from blood. The receptor source for this set is a woman aged 25 to 39 in good health. The CDR3 runs from the conserved cysteine through the conserved F or W. Fields, in order: V gene, clone size, J gene, D gene, CDR3 DNA, CDR3 protein. A D gene is named only where the DNA matches it firmly. Part of the rows lack a size; the others show once, few, many or a class for expanded clones.

TRBV27	few	TRBJ1-4	TRBD1	TGTGCCAGCAGTTTAACAGGGGGCGCATCAACTAATGAAAAACTGTTTTTT	CASSLTGGASTNEKLFF
TRBV27	-	TRBJ2-2	-	TGTGCCAGCAGTTTGGGGCCGTCAGGGATACTGAACACCGGGGAGCTGTTTTTT	CASSLGPSGILNTGELFF
TRBV4-1	once	TRBJ2-3	-	TGCGCCAGCAGCCAAGATGGGTCCCGGGTAGATACGCAGTATTTT	CASSQDGSRVDTQYF
TRBV5-4	few	TRBJ2-7	-	TGTGCCACCCAAGCCCCTGGCGAATCCTCCTACGAGCAGTACTTC	CATQAPGESSYEQYF
TRBV6-4	-	TRBJ2-1	TRBD2	TGTGCCAGCAGTGACTCTACTAGCGGCTCCTACAATGAGCAGTTCTTC	CASSDSTSGSYNEQFF
TRBV16	-	TRBJ1-2	-	TGTGCCAGCAGCCAATTAGGATCCCGCGGCTACACCTTC	CASSQLGSRGYTF
TRBV9	medium-sized	TRBJ1-2	-	TGTGCCAGCAGCGTAAGTCAGTACTATGGCTACACCTTC	CASSVSQYYGYTF
TRBV7-9	-	TRBJ1-1	-	TGTGCCAGCACCCCTGGACCGAATACTTACACTGAAGCTTTCTTT	CASTPGPNTYTEAFF
TRBV11-2	-	TRBJ2-5	-	TGTGCCAGCAGCTTATTGAGAGCTTTCGGGACGCGGGAGACCCAGTACTTC	CASSLLRAFGTRETQYF
TRBV28	-	TRBJ1-5	-	TGTGCCAGCACCCTGGACCTAAACAATCAGCCCCAGCATTTT	CASTLDLNNQPQHF
TRBV9	-	TRBJ2-1	TRBD1	TGTGCCAGCAGCGTAGGTGGGACAGGCTCCTACAATGAGCAGTTCTTC	CASSVGGTGSYNEQFF
TRBV11-2	-	TRBJ2-1	TRBD2	TGTGCCAGCAGCTTAGTCGCGGGAGGCTCCTACAATGAGCAGTTCTTC	CASSLVAGGSYNEQFF
TRBV28	once	TRBJ1-1	TRBD1	TGTGCCAGCAGTTTATCAGGGGGCCAGACTGAAGCTTTCTTT	CASSLSGGQTEAFF
TRBV11-2	many	TRBJ2-6	-	TGTGCCAGCAGCTCCTCGCCCCTCTCTGGGGCCAACGTCCTGACTTTC	CASSSSPLSGANVLTF
TRBV18	-	TRBJ2-7	TRBD2	TGTGCCAGCTCACGGTCTAGCGGGAAGGGTTACGAGCAGTACTTC	CASSRSSGKGYEQYF
TRBV25-1	-	TRBJ1-2	TRBD1	TGTGCCAGCAGTGGGAGGGACAGGGGGCTGGATGGCTACACCTTC	CASSGRDRGLDGYTF
TRBV9	-	TRBJ2-7	-	TGTGCCAGCAGCGTAGCTTGGGGAACCCACGAGCAGTACTTC	CASSVAWGTHEQYF
TRBV5-4	-	TRBJ2-7	-	TGTGCCAGCAGCTTGGGACAGGACTACGAGCAGTACTTC	CASSLGQDYEQYF
TRBV28	-	TRBJ2-7	-	TGTGCCAGCAGTCTTAACTACGAGCAGTACTTC	CASSLNYEQYF
TRBV4-2	-	TRBJ2-2	-	TGTGCCAGCAGCCAAGGTCCGTCAACCGGGGCTAACACCGGGGAGCTGTTTTTT	CASSQGPSTGANTGELFF
TRBV20-1	-	TRBJ1-1	-	TGCAGTGCTAGAGTAGGTGGTGCTTTCTTT	CSARVGGAFF
TRBV4-2	once	TRBJ2-3	TRBD2	TGTGCCAGCAGCCAAGAGTCGTTAGCGGGTACTTTGGATACGCAGTATTTT	CASSQESLAGTLDTQYF
TRBV10-3	-	TRBJ2-7	-	TGTGCCATCAGTGATGGGGTCCAGGGAACCTACGAGCAGTACTTC	CAISDGVQGTYEQYF
TRBV27	-	TRBJ2-1	TRBD2	TGTGCCAGCAGTGTCGGGACTAGCGGGAACAATGAGCAGTTCTTC	CASSVGTSGNNEQFF
TRBV6-6	-	TRBJ1-1	-	TGTGCCAGCAACCGACTAGACACTGAAGCTTTCTTT	CASNRLDTEAFF
TRBV28	few	TRBJ2-7	-	TGTGCCAGCAGACACCGGGACTCTCTCTCCTACGAGCAGTACTTC	CASRHRDSLSYEQYF
TRBV20-1	-	TRBJ1-5	-	TGCAGTGCTTTAGGTCAGCCCCAGCATTTT	CSALGQPQHF
TRBV4-1	-	TRBJ2-7	-	TGCGCCAGCAGCCAAGTATCAAGCGACGCCTACGAGCAGTACTTC	CASSQVSSDAYEQYF
TRBV2	many	TRBJ1-2	-	TGTGCCAGAAGAGCATGGAGACGAGGGGGAGATGGCTACACCTTC	CARRAWRRGGDGYTF
TRBV7-9	-	TRBJ2-1	-	TGTGCCAGCAAAGTTGGAGGTAGCTCCTCCAATGAGCAGTTCTTC	CASKVGGSSSNEQFF
TRBV6-6	-	TRBJ2-7	TRBD2	TGTGCCAGCAGCCCCGGACTAGCTTTGGACGAGCAGTACTTC	CASSPGLALDEQYF
TRBV6-1	-	TRBJ2-7	-	TGTGCCAGCAGTGAGCTGGGTAGCGCGAATTACGAGCAGTACTTC	CASSELGSANYEQYF
TRBV25-1	many	TRBJ2-7	-	TGTGCCAGCAGTGAACTGATTGGGACTCGTTCTTTC	CASSELIGTRSF
TRBV4-1	-	TRBJ2-1	TRBD2	TGCGCCAGCAGCCAAATACTAGCGGGAGGGCCCGTGGGCGATGAGCAGTTCTTC	CASSQILAGGPVGDEQFF
TRBV7-9	-	TRBJ2-2	TRBD1	TGTGCCAGCAGTCCCAAGGGGGCAGGGTCGAACACCGGGGAGCTGTTTTTT	CASSPKGAGSNTGELFF